The 12 T cell receptor beta chains in this list originate from one sample, sequenced in a study of identical twins. TCRdb ran MiXCR on the 5' RACE reads and lists one entry per CDR3 protein. The sample has a few hundred thousand distinct CDR3 sequences; 15% to 20% are singletons. The sample comprised naive T cells sorted from blood. All receptors derive from a man aged 50 to 59 in good health.

The chain employs TRBV7-9 and TRBJ2-2; D remains unclear. Germline lookup yields CDR1 SEHNR and CDR2 FQNEAQ (reference sequence). The CDR3 spans 15 residues. With 0 bases removed from V and 5 bases from J, the gap between germline ends came to 10 bases. The CDR3 sequence: CASSLASTLTGELFF. Here the CDR3 DNA reads TGTGCCAGCAGCTTAGCGTCCACCCTTACCGGGGAGCTGTTTTTT.

The gene calls are TRBV4-3 and TRBJ1-6; no reliable D call. The CDR3 runs 13 residues. Germline values: CDR1 LGHNA, CDR2 YSLEER. V was clipped by 5 bases and J by 7 bases, with 9 bases between them. The DNA for the CDR3 is TGCGCCAGCAGCGGCAGCGCCAATTCACCCCTCCACTTT. Protein sequence: CASSGSANSPLHF.

V and J are TRBV5-1 and TRBJ1-4, with a possible D match to TRBD1 (5 bases). The CDR3 contains 15 residues. Germline V gene sequence: CDR1 SGHRS, CDR2 YFSETQ. Trimming took 0 bases from V and 5 from J, leaving 11 bases between them. CDR3 coding DNA: TGCGCCAGCAGCTTGGCCCTATCAGGGAATGAAAAACTGTTTTTT. As protein: CASSLALSGNEKLFF.

This clonotype was seen many times. The chain couples TRBV14 to TRBJ2-5; no reliable D call. This CDR3 is built from 12 residues. Trimming removed 0 bases at V and 7 bases at J, with 6 bases between. The V gene's germline CDR1 is SGHDN and CDR2 FVKESK. The CDR3 protein is CASSQDGRTQYF. CDR3 sequence (DNA): TGTGCCAGCAGCCAAGATGGTAGGACCCAGTACTTC.

This clonotype was counted between two and nine times. The V call is TRBV5-1, the J call TRBJ2-7, with 10 nucleotides matching TRBD1. This CDR3 comprises 16 residues. The J segment lost 3 bases and the V segment lost 4 bases, leaving 10 bases of the junction unmatched. Germline loops: CDR1 SGHRS, CDR2 YFSETQ. Written as DNA, the CDR3 is TGCGCCAGCAGCCCCGGGACAGGGGTTAAGGGCTACGAGCAGTACTTC. The encoded protein is CASSPGTGVKGYEQYF.

Ten or more counts support this clonotype. This chain links TRBV7-3 with TRBJ2-2; perhaps D is TRBD1 or TRBD2 (5 bases each). This CDR3 spans 13 amino acids. Germline CDR1 is SGHTA and CDR2 is FQGTGA. V was cut by 2 bases and J by 6 bases, with 7 bases left in between. CDR3 residues: CASSLVGAGELFF. The CDR3 nucleotides are TGTGCCAGCAGCTTAGTGGGGGCCGGGGAGCTGTTTTTT.

This clonotype was found many times. The chain couples TRBV9 to TRBJ2-7; TRBD2 matches at 12 bases. This CDR3 has 16 amino acids. V lost 3 bases to trimming and J lost 0 bases; unmatched junction nucleotides: 4. CDR1 SGDLS and CDR2 YYNGEE come from the germline V gene. The CDR3 region has the DNA TGTGCCAGCAGCGCACAGACTAGCGGGAGCTCCTACGAGCAGTACTTC. Translating it yields CASSAQTSGSSYEQYF.

The chain links TRBV10-2 to TRBJ1-6; D perhaps matches TRBD1 (5 bases). Germline CDR1 is WSHSY and CDR2 is SAAADI. This CDR3 is 13 amino acids long. Deletions cut 2 bases from V and 7 bases from J, with 6 bases between. Here the CDR3 reads CASSEKGNSPLHF. The CDR3 DNA reads as TGCGCCAGCAGTGAGAAGGGGAATTCACCCCTCCACTTT.

Ten or more counts support this clonotype. J is TRBJ1-6 and V is TRBV5-6; no definite D call. Trimming took off 2 bases at V and 6 bases at J, with 15 bases between the two ends. Germline V gene sequence: CDR1 SGHDT, CDR2 YYEEEE. The CDR3 spans 16 residues. CDR3 sequence (DNA): TGTGCCAGCAGCTTAAGGGATCATTTGAGTAATTCACCCCTCCACTTT. Residues: CASSLRDHLSNSPLHF.

The table lists this clonotype with many counts. The DNA for the CDR3 is TGTGCCAGCAGCTTCCAACAGGGCGGAACTGAAGCTTTCTTT. Its translation is CASSFQQGGTEAFF. This chain links TRBV3-1 with TRBJ1-1; the D gene is possibly TRBD1 (6 bases). CDR1 and CDR2 from the germline V gene are LGHDT and YNNKEL (reference sequence). CDR3 length: 14 amino acids. Trimming stripped 5 bases from V and 5 bases from J, with 15 bases between.

This clonotype was counted at least ten times. The chain couples TRBV28 to TRBJ1-5; TRBD1 agrees at 7 bases. The CDR3 is 14 residues long. Losses at the gene ends were 5 bases for V and 3 bases for J; bases not matched to a gene: 4. Germline V CDR1 and CDR2: MDHEN, SYDVKM. The CDR3 nucleotides are TGTGCCAGCAGTGACGACAGGGACAATCAGCCCCAGCATTTT. Translation: CASSDDRDNQPQHF. Filled out from reference TRBV28 and TRBJ1-5, the complete variable domain reads DVKVTQSSRYLVKRTGEKVFLECVQDMDHENMFWYRQDPGLGLRLIYFSYDVKMKEKGDIPEGYSVSREKKERFSLILESASTNQTSMYLCASSDDRDNQPQHFGDGTRLSIL.

This clonotype was observed a single time. The J gene is TRBJ2-2, the V gene TRBV30; D ambiguous. CDR3 size: 11 residues. Germline V gene data show CDR1 as GTSNPN and CDR2 as SVGIG (reference sequence). Trimming removed 5 bases at V and 7 bases at J, with 8 bases between. Here the CDR3 DNA reads TGTGCCTGGGGGCCGGGCGGGGAGCTGTTTTTT. This sequence encodes CAWGPGGELFF.